This TCR beta chain stems from a study of Ad26.COV2.S vaccination and SARS-CoV-2 variants. The study, taken as a whole, reports: Researchers cautioned that TCR breadth and depth analyses may have underestimated total T cell responses.

This clone was seen a few times. Its matching antigen is unknown. Some clones are missing from TCRdb's copy, which holds only in-frame ones; the method was immunoSEQ multiplex PCR. The data contain under 400,000 clones, about nine tenths of them singletons. The treatment: some 19 received Ad26.COV2.S at low or high dose, single or two shots; 5 received placebo; per-sample allocation not given. After the first vaccine or placebo injection, samples were drawn on day 63. This CDR3 has 12 amino acids. Between the trimmed V and J ends, which lost 5 bases and 1 base, there was a span of 5 bases. Germline V lookup: CDR1 SGHTA, CDR2 FQGNSA.

The chain carries TRBV7-2 and TRBJ1-1; D remains ambiguous. The receptor was derived from a person between 18 and 65 years old who received the Ad26.COV2.S COVID-19 vaccine or a placebo. Source: peripheral blood, taken in a trial of Ad26.COV2.S vaccine versus placebo. The CDR3 nucleotides read TGTGCCAGCAGCCAGCCGAACACTGAAGCTTTCTTT. Its protein product is CASSQPNTEAFF.